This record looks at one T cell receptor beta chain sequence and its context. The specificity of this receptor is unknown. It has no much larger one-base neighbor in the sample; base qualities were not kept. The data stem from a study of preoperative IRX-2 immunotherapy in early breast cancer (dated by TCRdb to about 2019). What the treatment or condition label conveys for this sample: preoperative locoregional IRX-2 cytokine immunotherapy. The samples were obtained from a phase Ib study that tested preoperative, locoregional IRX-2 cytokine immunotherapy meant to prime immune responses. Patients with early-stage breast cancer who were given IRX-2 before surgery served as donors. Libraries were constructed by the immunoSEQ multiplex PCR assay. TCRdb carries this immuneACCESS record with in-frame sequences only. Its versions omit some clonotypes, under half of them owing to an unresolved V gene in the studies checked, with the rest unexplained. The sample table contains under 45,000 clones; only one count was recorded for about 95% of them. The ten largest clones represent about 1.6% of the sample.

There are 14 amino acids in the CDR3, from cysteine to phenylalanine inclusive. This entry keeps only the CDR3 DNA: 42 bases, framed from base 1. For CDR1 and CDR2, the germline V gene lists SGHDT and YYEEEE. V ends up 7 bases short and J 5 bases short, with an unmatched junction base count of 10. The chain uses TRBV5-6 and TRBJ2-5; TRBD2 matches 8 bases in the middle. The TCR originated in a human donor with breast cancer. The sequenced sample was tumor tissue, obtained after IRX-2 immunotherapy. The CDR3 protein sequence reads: CASGGTSVPETQYF. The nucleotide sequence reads TGTGCCAGCGGGGGGACTAGTGTACCGGAGACCCAGTACTTC.